This entry lists 29 T cell receptor beta chains sequenced from one sample in a study of T-cell reconstitution after alpha-beta-depleted transplantation in children. Researchers prepared the TCRbeta library using unique molecular identifiers, the study reports. From the PCR reads, TCRdb called clonotypes with MiXCR, one entry per CDR3 protein. The sample carries some 220,000 distinct CDR3 sequences, roughly 10% recorded once. Material: PBMCs, obtained before TCRalphabeta/CD19-depleted stem cell transplant. All receptors come from a child under two years old with acute myeloid leukemia, due to receive a stem cell transplant.

This chain links TRBV2 with TRBJ1-2; no reliable D call. The V gene lost 3 bases and the J gene lost 3 bases, with 11 bases spanning the gap. The CDR3 sequence is 14 residues long. Per germline, CDR1 SNHLY and CDR2 FYNNEI. CDR3 nucleotides: TGTGCCAGCAGTGAGAAATCTGGCTACTATGGCTACACCTTC. This translates into CASSEKSGYYGYTF.

This clonotype was counted at least ten times. The chain uses TRBV20-1 and TRBJ1-3; tentatively, D is TRBD1 (6 bases). Germline-derived CDR1 and CDR2 are DFQATT and SNEGSKA (reference sequence). The V gene lost 1 base and the J gene lost 3 bases, with 13 bases spanning the gap. There are 15 residues in the CDR3. For the CDR3, the DNA is TGCAGTGCTAGAGGTCTCCAGGGGATTGGAAACACCATATATTTT. As protein: CSARGLQGIGNTIYF.

This clonotype has ten or more counts. The V and J genes are TRBV11-2 and TRBJ1-1, with D possibly being TRBD1 (5 bases). CDR1 and CDR2 from the germline V gene are SGHAT and FQNNGV. This CDR3 is built from 13 residues. Trimming cost V 5 bases and J 6 bases, with 13 bases left between them. The DNA of the CDR3 is TGTGCCAGCAGCCTTACCCAGGGCGCTGAAGCTTTCTTT. Protein product: CASSLTQGAEAFF.

The rearrangement joins TRBV7-9 to TRBJ2-7; 7 nucleotides align to TRBD1. The ends lost 8 bases at V and 2 bases at J; junction bases unmatched: 9. The CDR3 totals 14 residues. Germline CDR1 reads SEHNR; CDR2 reads FQNEAQ (reference sequence). The DNA of the CDR3 is TGTGCCAGCTTGTCCAGCCAGGGGGCCTACGAGCAGTACTTC. Translation gives CASLSSQGAYEQYF.

This clonotype was found many times. This chain joins TRBV28 and TRBJ2-1, with TRBD1 matching over 8 bases. The CDR3 is 16 residues long. From germline, CDR1 is MDHEN and CDR2 SYDVKM. The J segment lost 0 bases and the V segment lost 3 bases, leaving 4 bases of the junction unmatched. The CDR3 spells CASSFRTGSSYNEQFF. DNA of the CDR3: TGTGCCAGCAGTTTTCGGACAGGGAGCTCCTACAATGAGCAGTTCTTC.

This clonotype has ten or more counts. The chain uses TRBV28 and TRBJ2-1; unclear D gene. This CDR3 is built from 14 residues. V was pared by 5 bases and J by 9 bases, with 17 bases between. Germline values: CDR1 MDHEN, CDR2 SYDVKM. CDR3 loop: CASSHASFVVEQFF. The CDR3 nucleotides are TGTGCCAGCAGTCATGCCAGTTTTGTGGTTGAGCAGTTCTTC.

The V gene is TRBV5-4, the J gene TRBJ2-7, with 9 positions matching TRBD1. The CDR3 loop spans 13 amino acids. V lost 7 bases to trimming and J lost 4 bases; unmatched junction nucleotides: 6. The V gene's germline CDR1 is SGHNT and CDR2 YYREEE (reference sequence). CDR3 sequence: CASRQGGKYEQYF. CDR3 nucleotides: TGTGCCAGCCGACAGGGGGGAAAATACGAGCAGTACTTC.

This clonotype has only a few counts. The chain joins TRBV18 to TRBJ2-3, with D perhaps TRBD2 (5 bases). CDR3 size: 13 residues. Germline V lookup: CDR1 KGHSH, CDR2 LQKENI. V shed 6 bases and J shed 2 bases, with 9 bases lying between them. The CDR3 reads CASSAGSTDTQYF. The CDR3 region has the DNA TGTGCCAGCTCTGCGGGTTCCACAGATACGCAGTATTTT.

This clonotype was detected ten times or more. This chain joins TRBV28 and TRBJ2-1; D gene uncertain. V was pared by 0 bases and J by 12 bases, with 12 bases between. The germline gives CDR1 MDHEN, CDR2 SYDVKM. This CDR3 comprises 13 residues. The CDR3 DNA sequence: TGTGCCAGCAGTTTATGGGACCCCCAAGCGCAGTTCTTC. Residues: CASSLWDPQAQFF.

In this sample, this clonotype turned up many times. CDR3 bases: TGTGCCAGCAGTTTGCAGGGATCCTATGAAGGCCAGCCCCAGCATTTT. The encoded protein is CASSLQGSYEGQPQHF. V usage is TRBV12-3 or TRBV12-4 and J usage is TRBJ1-5, with D perhaps TRBD1 (5 bases). The CDR3 has 16 amino acids. V was cut by 3 bases and J by 7 bases, with 19 bases left in between.

This clonotype showed up many times. J is TRBJ2-1 and V is TRBV16, with 11 bases matching TRBD2. The CDR3 length is 16 residues. V shed 3 bases and J 5 bases; nucleotides not matched to a gene: 6. Germline V gene data show CDR1 as KGHSY and CDR2 as FQNENV. In DNA form, the CDR3 reads TGTGCCAGCAGCCACCTACTAGCGGGGGAGAACAATGAGCAGTTCTTC. Its translation: CASSHLLAGENNEQFF. The whole variable domain, filled in from reference TRBV16 and TRBJ2-1, reads GEEVAQTPKHLVRGEGQKAKLYCAPIKGHSYVFWYQQVLKNEFKFLISFQNENVFDETGMPKERFSAKCLPNSPCSLEIQATKLEDSAVYFCASSHLLAGENNEQFFGPGTRLTVL.

This clonotype has ten or more counts. The chain carries TRBV7-9 and TRBJ2-1; 12 positions match TRBD2. The CDR3 has 15 amino acids. CDR1 and CDR2 (germline): SEHNR, FQNEAQ (reference sequence). Trimming at V came to 6 bases and at J to 6 bases, leaving 6 bases not matched to a gene. The CDR3 nucleotides read TGTGCCAGCAGTCTAGCGGGAGGGCCGGGCAATGAGCAGTTCTTC. Translating it yields CASSLAGGPGNEQFF.

As concerns this clonotype: A much larger clone is a single base away; this may be a read error. V and J are TRBV20-1 and TRBJ2-7; D is ambiguous. The germline gives CDR1 DFQATT, CDR2 SNEGSKA (reference sequence). This CDR3 is built from 11 residues. CDR3 DNA: TGCACTGCTAGAAAGTTAGACGAGCAGTACTTC. It translates to CTARKLDEQYF.

This clonotype was seen repeatedly, ten times or more. The chain joins TRBV5-1 to TRBJ1-6; D gene uncertain. The length of the CDR3 is 16 residues. The germline V gene encodes CDR1 SGHRS and CDR2 YFSETQ. Trimming shortened V by 4 bases and J by 6 bases, and 17 bases separated the two germline ends. The CDR3 coding sequence is TGCGCCAGCAGCGTCGGTAACCGGAGAAGTAATTCACCCCTCCACTTT. This gives the protein CASSVGNRRSNSPLHF.

This clonotype was found many times. The genes are TRBV20-1 and TRBJ2-1; D remains unclear. This CDR3 region has 15 residues. Germline loops: CDR1 DFQATT, CDR2 SNEGSKA (reference sequence). Between the trimmed V and J ends, which lost 6 bases and 3 bases, there was a span of 18 bases. The CDR3 sequence is CSAARPERNYNEQFF. CDR3 coding DNA: TGCAGTGCCGCCCGACCCGAACGAAACTACAATGAGCAGTTCTTC.

This clonotype has at least ten counts. This chain links TRBV18 with TRBJ2-5, with D hard to call. Germline V gene lookup returns CDR1 KGHSH and CDR2 LQKENI. The CDR3 has 13 amino acids. The V end was cut by 3 bases, the J end by 1 base, with 6 bases between. The CDR3 spells CASSPDLQETQYF. CDR3 DNA: TGTGCCAGCTCACCCGACCTCCAAGAGACCCAGTACTTC.

This clonotype was observed many times. The chain has TRBV5-1 and TRBJ2-1; 7 bases fit TRBD2. The CDR3 extends over 14 amino acids. V gave up 4 bases and J gave up 9 bases; unmatched junction bases: 10. Germline lookup yields CDR1 SGHRS and CDR2 YFSETQ. This chain's CDR3 is CASSTETSQAEQFF. DNA of the CDR3: TGCGCCAGCAGCACCGAGACTAGCCAGGCTGAGCAGTTCTTC. The variable domain in full, completed from reference TRBV5-1 and TRBJ2-1, reads KAGVTQTPRYLIKTRGQQVTLSCSPISGHRSVSWYQQTPGQGLQFLFEYFSETQRNKGNFPGRFSGRQFSNSRSEMNVSTLELGDSALYLCASSTETSQAEQFFGPGTRLTVL.

This clonotype was counted ten times or more. The CDR3, as DNA: TGTGCCAGCAGCTCCTGGGACAGCAATGAGCAGTTCTTC. This codes for CASSSWDSNEQFF. The chain has TRBV7-2 and TRBJ2-1, with 7 bases fitting TRBD1. The CDR3 is 13 amino acids. CDR1 and CDR2 from the germline V gene are SGHTA and FQGNSA. V shed 4 bases and J 6 bases; nucleotides not matched to a gene: 3.

This clonotype was observed many times. V usage is TRBV30 and J usage is TRBJ2-7; 8 positions match TRBD1. The ends lost 2 bases at V and 3 bases at J; junction bases unmatched: 6. Germline V CDR1 and CDR2: GTSNPN, SVGIG (reference sequence). This CDR3 contains 14 residues. The DNA for the CDR3 is TGTGCCTGGAGTCAGGGACAGGCGAACTACGAGCAGTACTTC. Amino acid sequence: CAWSQGQANYEQYF. Combining the CDR3 with reference TRBV30 and TRBJ2-7 gives the whole variable domain SQTIHQWPATLVQPVGSPLSLECTVEGTSNPNLYWYRQAAGRGLQLLFYSVGIGQISSEVPQNLSASRPQDRQFILSSKKLLLSDSGFYLCAWSQGQANYEQYFGPGTRLTVT.

This clonotype was counted ten times or more. This rearrangement joins TRBV5-1 to TRBJ2-5; 8 nucleotides line up with TRBD1. CDR1 and CDR2 from the germline V gene are SGHRS and YFSETQ. V shed 4 bases and J 7 bases; nucleotides not matched to a gene: 6. The CDR3 runs 13 residues. CDR3 region: CASSTGQGGTQYF. The CDR3 nucleotides read TGCGCCAGCAGCACCGGACAGGGTGGGACCCAGTACTTC. Filled out from reference TRBV5-1 and TRBJ2-5, the complete variable domain reads KAGVTQTPRYLIKTRGQQVTLSCSPISGHRSVSWYQQTPGQGLQFLFEYFSETQRNKGNFPGRFSGRQFSNSRSEMNVSTLELGDSALYLCASSTGQGGTQYFGPGTRLLVL.

This clonotype was seen at least ten times. The chain is built from TRBV27 and TRBJ1-1, with 9 bases fitting TRBD1. This CDR3 contains 13 residues. V lost 5 bases, J lost 10 bases, and 8 bases stayed unmatched. Germline V gene data show CDR1 as MNHEY and CDR2 as SMNVEV (reference sequence). CDR3 loop: CASSAGDRVRAFF. CDR3 nucleotide sequence: TGTGCCAGCAGTGCAGGGGACAGGGTGCGAGCTTTCTTT.

This clonotype was seen ten or more times. The chain links TRBV28 to TRBJ2-7; no definite D call. V shed 5 bases and J shed 3 bases, with 14 bases lying between them. From germline, CDR1 is MDHEN and CDR2 SYDVKM. The CDR3 has 14 amino acids. The CDR3 is CASSVPNIDYEQYF. The CDR3 DNA is TGTGCCAGCAGTGTCCCCAATATTGACTACGAGCAGTACTTC.

This clonotype was observed at least ten times. The CDR3, as DNA: TGTGCCAGCAGTTTTGGACAGGGAAGTCGCGATGAGCAGTTCTTC. Amino acid sequence: CASSFGQGSRDEQFF. The rearrangement uses TRBV12-3 or TRBV12-4 and TRBJ2-1, with TRBD1 matching 8 bases. The J segment lost 8 bases and the V segment lost 3 bases, leaving 9 bases of the junction unmatched. This CDR3 region has 15 residues.

In its sample, this clonotype was seen many times. This chain uses TRBV7-2 with TRBJ1-6; 7 nucleotides align to TRBD1. V lost 10 bases and J lost 3; bases outside the gene matches: 9. CDR1 and CDR2 from the germline V gene are SGHTA and FQGNSA. CDR3 size: 15 residues. CDR3 bases: TGTGCCATCAGGGGGGATTTGAACTATAATTCACCCCTCCACTTT. Translated, it gives CAIRGDLNYNSPLHF.

The gene calls are TRBV7-2 and TRBJ2-5; maybe TRBD2 (5 bases). The germline V and J ends were trimmed by 5 bases and 4 bases, with 11 bases remaining between them. This CDR3 spans 13 amino acids. The germline V gene encodes CDR1 SGHTA and CDR2 FQGNSA. The CDR3 bases are TGTGCCAGCAGCCTCGGACTGGTAGAGACCCAGTACTTC. This codes for CASSLGLVETQYF. The variable domain in full, completed from reference TRBV7-2 and TRBJ2-5, reads GAGVSQSPSNKVTEKGKDVELRCDPISGHTALYWYRQSLGQGLEFLIYFQGNSAPDKSGLPSDRFSAERTGGSVSTLTIQRTQQEDSAVYLCASSLGLVETQYFGPGTRLLVL.

Only a few counts were recorded for this clonotype. The V gene is TRBV20-1, the J gene TRBJ1-1; D remains ambiguous. From germline, CDR1 is DFQATT and CDR2 SNEGSKA (reference sequence). The CDR3 extends over 13 amino acids. Trimming left V 1 base short and J 1 base short, with 7 bases between. CDR3 loop: CSARAGTNTEAFF. The DNA for the CDR3 is TGCAGTGCTAGAGCCGGAACGAACACTGAAGCTTTCTTT.

This clonotype was seen at least ten times. V and J are TRBV6-1 and TRBJ2-5, with D perhaps assigned TRBD1 or TRBD2 (5 bases each). The CDR3 covers 12 residues. V lost 6 bases and J lost 2, with 7 bases in between. Germline CDR1 and CDR2: MNHNS and SASEGT. CDR3 bases: TGTGCCAGCAGGGGGGTTCAAGAGACCCAGTACTTC. Translated, it gives CASRGVQETQYF.

This clonotype was recorded at least ten times. This sequence joins TRBV7-6 and TRBJ2-7; tentative D call: TRBD2 (6 bases). Trimming removed 8 bases at V and 1 base at J, with 12 bases between. CDR3 size: 13 residues. Germline V gene sequence: CDR1 SGHVS, CDR2 FNYEAQ. The chain's CDR3 is CASSGTFSYEQYF. DNA of the CDR3: TGTGCCAGCTCCGGGACTTTTTCCTACGAGCAGTACTTC.

This clonotype was counted ten times or more. J is TRBJ2-1 and V is TRBV5-5; D is possibly TRBD1 (5 bases). The ends were cut back, 3 bases at V and 4 bases at J, with 14 bases in the middle. CDR3 length: 15 amino acids. Germline V gene lookup returns CDR1 SGHKS and CDR2 YYEKEE (reference sequence). The DNA for the CDR3 is TGTGCCAGCAGCTGGGCGCAGGGTTCGTACAATGAGCAGTTCTTC. Protein: CASSWAQGSYNEQFF.